This T cell receptor beta chain was sequenced during a study of human T cells and chemical hapten exposure. At the level of the study: 0.01% DPC was applied to the upper back in patch tests, which were read at 6 days. General study results and limits: Patch test score rose with PT1 expanded TCR count, significant at thresholds 8, 16 and 32, not 4.

The time point: pre-sensitization, week 0. Treatment here: therapeutic diphenylcyclopropenone sensitization with weekly scalp DPC. Per the germline V gene, CDR1 is MNHEY and CDR2 is SMNVEV (reference sequence). Trimming removed 3 bases from V and 10 bases from J; junction bases left unmatched: 6. The CDR3 has 14 amino acids. TCRdb re-called the RACE reads through MiXCR, storing one row per CDR3 protein. Of more than 250,000 distinct CDR3 sequences listed, 7% to 10% are singletons. This clonotype was detected only a few times. As yet, its antigen is unknown. Specimen: whole blood, collected in connection with sensitization to the hapten diphenylcyclopropenone (DPC). The chain carries TRBV27 and TRBJ1-6; 7 bases align to TRBD1. This TCR was sampled from a woman aged 40 to 50 with alopecia areata. Some clones in this sample may be carry-over from other donors' samples. DNA of the CDR3: TGTGCCAGCAGTTTCAGGGGGAGGGAATCACCCCTCCACTTT. Encoded protein: CASSFRGRESPLHF.